A single T cell receptor (beta chain) is shown here with its context. Its specificity is unknown. These data belong to a study of CD8 T cells in ankylosing spondylitis. TCRdb analysed the 5' RACE reads with MiXCR anew, one entry per CDR3 protein. Of approximately 31,000 distinct CDR3 sequences detected, roughly 33% appear once; the ten largest clones hold 45%. The CDR3 totals 12 residues. V dropped 8 bases and J dropped 8 bases, with 15 bases sitting between them. The study, taken as a whole, reports: Disease-linked clones were reportedly significantly enriched in matched ankylosing spondylitis synovial fluid.

Sequencing was performed on synovial fluid, either unsorted or a sorted T cell fraction (not recorded which). The rearrangement links TRBV12-3 or TRBV12-4 to TRBJ1-2; D remains unclear. This clonotype was obtained from a male donor with ankylosing spondylitis. The CDR3 here is CASGPDGNGYTF. DNA of the CDR3: TGTGCCAGCGGCCCGGACGGCAACGGCTACACCTTC.